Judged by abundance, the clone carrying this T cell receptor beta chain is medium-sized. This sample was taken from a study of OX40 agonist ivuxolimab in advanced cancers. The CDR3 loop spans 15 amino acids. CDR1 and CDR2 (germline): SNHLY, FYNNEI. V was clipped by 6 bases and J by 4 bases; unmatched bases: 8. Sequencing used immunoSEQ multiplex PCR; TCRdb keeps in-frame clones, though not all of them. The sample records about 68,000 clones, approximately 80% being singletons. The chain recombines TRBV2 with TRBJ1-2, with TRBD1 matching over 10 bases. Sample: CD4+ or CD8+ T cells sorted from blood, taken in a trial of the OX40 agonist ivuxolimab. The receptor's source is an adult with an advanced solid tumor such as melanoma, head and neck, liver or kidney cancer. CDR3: CASRKSGQGIYGYTF. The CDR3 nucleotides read TGTGCCAGCAGGAAATCGGGACAGGGGATCTATGGCTACACCTTC.